These 18 T cell receptor beta chains were all obtained from the same sample, sequenced in a study of control samples from healthy donors and cancer patients. Data came from immunoSEQ multiplex PCR; TCRdb stores just in-frame clones and leaves some out. The sample shows 100,000 to 150,000 clones, approximately 92% of them seen only once. Sequencing was carried out using blood. The receptors here all came from a man aged 18 to 29 in good health.

The chain combines TRBV5-1 with TRBJ2-1; 7 bases map to TRBD1. V shed 4 bases and J 0 bases; nucleotides not matched to a gene: 10. CDR1 and CDR2 (germline): SGHRS, YFSETQ. The CDR3 totals 17 residues. The CDR3 sequence is CASSATGASSSYNEQFF. DNA for the CDR3: TGCGCCAGCAGCGCAACAGGGGCCTCTAGCTCCTACAATGAGCAGTTCTTC.

CDR3 DNA sequence: TGTGCCAGCAGCTCTGGACAGGGGGCCTACGAGCAGTACTTC. The encoded protein is CASSSGQGAYEQYF. This chain joins TRBV11-2 and TRBJ2-7; 10 nucleotides agree with TRBD1. Germline V lookup: CDR1 SGHAT, CDR2 FQNNGV. The CDR3 spans 14 residues. V trimming: 4 bases; J trimming: 2 bases; junction bases outside the gene matches: 2.

The chain uses TRBV28 and TRBJ2-1; D remains unclear. Trimming took 8 bases from V and 3 from J, leaving 17 bases between them. Germline values: CDR1 MDHEN, CDR2 SYDVKM. This CDR3 region has 15 residues. CDR3 loop: CASRSPLGFYNEQFF. CDR3 coding DNA: TGTGCCAGCCGGAGCCCTCTAGGTTTCTACAATGAGCAGTTCTTC.

The sample holds a few counts of this clone. One end of the junction does not line up with germline, which may come from a read error. This rearrangement joins TRBV7-2 to TRBJ1-1; perhaps TRBD1 as D (6 bases). From germline, CDR1 is SGHTA and CDR2 FQGNSA. The CDR3 contains 15 residues. CDR3 loop: CASSLALSPGAPSSF. The CDR3 region has the DNA TGTGCCAGCAGCTTAGCGTTATCCCCGGGGGCACCCTCAAGCTTT.

The chain combines TRBV10-1 with TRBJ1-4; D possibly corresponds to TRBD1 (5 bases). V was cut by 4 bases and J by 8 bases, with 11 bases left in between. Germline V gene data show CDR1 as WNHNN and CDR2 as SYGVQD (reference sequence). The CDR3 is made up of 13 amino acids. The CDR3 bases are TGCGCCAGCAGTGCCGGGGCCGCCGAAAAACTGTTTTTT. The encoded protein is CASSAGAAEKLFF.

V and J are TRBV30 and TRBJ1-1; a weak D match, TRBD1 (5 bases). V lost 5 bases, J lost 1 base, and 11 bases lay in between. The length of the CDR3 is 13 residues. Germline loops: CDR1 GTSNPN, CDR2 SVGIG (reference sequence). The CDR3 sequence: CAWGGLGNTEAFF. CDR3 sequence (DNA): TGTGCCTGGGGGGGTCTTGGGAACACTGAAGCTTTCTTT.

The chain couples TRBV28 to TRBJ2-2; 9 bases match TRBD2. Germline CDR1 reads MDHEN; CDR2 reads SYDVKM. V gave up 5 bases and J gave up 1 base; unmatched junction bases: 8. The CDR3 covers 17 residues. This CDR3 reads CASSPPGLAKNTGELFF. CDR3 DNA sequence: TGTGCCAGCAGTCCCCCCGGACTAGCGAAGAACACCGGGGAGCTGTTTTTT.

The chain combines TRBV9 with TRBJ1-3, with D perhaps matching TRBD1 (5 bases). The CDR3 loop spans 13 amino acids. V shed 3 bases and J shed 1 base, with 5 bases lying between them. Germline CDR1 SGDLS, CDR2 YYNGEE. The CDR3 protein is CASSGTSGNTIYF. DNA of the CDR3: TGTGCCAGCAGCGGGACATCTGGAAACACCATATATTTT.

This chain joins TRBV12-5 and TRBJ2-5; 9 bases map to TRBD2. The CDR3 runs to 15 residues. V shed 3 bases, J shed 0 bases, and the junction held 2 bases outside the gene matches. Germline V CDR1 and CDR2: LGHNT, FRNRAP. The CDR3 DNA is TGTGCTAGTGGTTTTCTAGCGGGGTACCAAGAGACCCAGTACTTC. This sequence encodes CASGFLAGYQETQYF.

The chain carries TRBV4-1 and TRBJ2-1; 10 nucleotides match TRBD1. Germline V gives CDR1 MGHRA, CDR2 YSYEKL. With 0 bases clipped from V and 9 bases from J, the junction kept 2 bases outside the gene matches. The CDR3 is 14 residues long. The CDR3 region has the DNA TGCGCCAGCAGCCAAGAGGGACAGGGGCCTGAGCAGTTCTTC. It encodes CASSQEGQGPEQFF.

The rearrangement joins TRBV2 to TRBJ2-7, with 7 bases matching TRBD2. This CDR3 is 12 amino acids long. With 7 bases clipped from V and 2 bases from J, the junction kept 2 bases outside the gene matches. CDR1 is SNHLY, CDR2 FYNNEI, per germline. The DNA of the CDR3 is TGTGCCAGCAAGGCGGGGGCCTACGAGCAGTACTTC. Its translation is CASKAGAYEQYF. The entire variable domain, with the rest obtained from reference TRBV2 and TRBJ2-7, is as follows: EPEVTQTPSHQVTQMGQEVILRCVPISNHLYFYWYRQILGQKVEFLVSFYNNEISEKSEIFDDQFSVERPDGSNFTLKIRSTKLEDSAMYFCASKAGAYEQYFGPGTRLTVT.

J is TRBJ1-5 and V is TRBV18, with D uncertain. Germline V gene data show CDR1 as KGHSH and CDR2 as LQKENI. Trimming shortened V by 6 bases and J by 3 bases, and 12 bases separated the two germline ends. This CDR3 has 14 residues. The CDR3 reads CASSNVGFNQPQHF. CDR3 bases: TGTGCCAGCTCCAACGTCGGGTTCAATCAGCCCCAGCATTTT.

The sample holds one count of this clone. The CDR3 region is CASSRSGNAFF. For the CDR3, the DNA is TGTGCCAGCAGTCGGTCCGGGAACGCTTTCTTT. This chain uses TRBV6-5 with TRBJ1-1; D gene unclear. CDR3 length: 11 residues. V gave up 5 bases and J gave up 11 bases, with 12 bases separating them. Per germline, CDR1 MNHEY and CDR2 SVGAGI.

The chain has TRBV11-2 and TRBJ2-3, with 12 bases lining up with TRBD2. Germline CDR1 SGHAT, CDR2 FQNNGV. V shed 3 bases and J 0 bases; nucleotides not matched to a gene: 7. CDR3 size: 18 residues. The CDR3 loop is CASSFPSGGGTSTDTQYF. In nucleotides, the CDR3 is TGTGCCAGCAGCTTTCCTAGCGGGGGGGGTACTAGCACAGATACGCAGTATTTT.

This clone was found once. The chain employs TRBV12-3 or TRBV12-4 and TRBJ1-5, with D hard to call. There are 11 residues in the CDR3. Trimming stripped 4 bases from V and 6 bases from J, with 4 bases between. CDR3 DNA: TGTGCCAGCAGTTCAGGTCAGCCCCAGCATTTT. Translation: CASSSGQPQHF.

The chain combines TRBV18 with TRBJ2-3; possibly TRBD1 for D (6 bases). The V gene lost 3 bases and the J gene lost 1 base, with 11 bases spanning the gap. This CDR3 contains 15 residues. Germline-derived CDR1 and CDR2 are KGHSH and LQKENI. CDR3 sequence: CASSPHHRGTDTQYF. The CDR3 DNA is TGTGCCAGCTCACCCCATCACAGGGGCACAGATACGCAGTATTTT.

The chain couples TRBV6-5 to TRBJ1-1; weak D call: TRBD1 (6 bases). The V end lost 6 bases, the J end lost 2 bases, and 13 bases lay between the germline ends. This CDR3 has 14 residues. Germline V CDR1 and CDR2: MNHEY, SVGAGI. The CDR3 loop reads CASRGGGGNTEAFF. The CDR3 DNA sequence: TGTGCCAGCAGGGGGGGAGGGGGAAACACTGAAGCTTTCTTT.

The rearrangement links TRBV29-1 to TRBJ1-5, with a possible D match to TRBD1 (6 bases). V lost 4 bases and J 3 bases, leaving 10 bases between the germline ends. The CDR3 contains 13 residues. The germline gives CDR1 SQVTM, CDR2 ANQGSEA. As DNA, the CDR3 is TGCAGCGTTGGGGGGGCTCACAATCAGCCCCAGCATTTT. Protein: CSVGGAHNQPQHF.